These 29 T cell receptor beta chains were sequenced from one sample in a study of blood T cell repertoires in COVID-19 (dated by TCRdb to 2018 to 2020). The method behind the library was the immunoSEQ multiplex PCR assay. This is the immuneACCESS table as TCRdb keeps it, with only in-frame sequences that have V and J called. A part of the clones is gone; compared with another copy, unresolved V genes explain less than half, and the rest is unexplained. The sample yields about 220,000 clones; around 85% were counted once. The top ten clones comprise over 3% of the sample. Input material: peripheral blood. The receptors come from a woman aged 25 to 39 who had recovered from COVID-19.

This rearrangement joins TRBV5-4 to TRBJ2-2, with a possible D match to TRBD1 (6 bases). The V gene's germline CDR1 is SGHNT and CDR2 YYREEE (reference sequence). V lost 5 bases and J lost 7, with 15 bases in between. There are 14 residues in the CDR3. The CDR3 loop is CASSNLGQNGELFF. The CDR3 DNA is TGTGCCAGCAGTAACCTCGGACAGAACGGGGAGCTGTTTTTT.

The gene calls are TRBV29-1 and TRBJ1-2; TRBD1 matches 10 bases. The ends lost 6 bases at V and 4 bases at J; junction bases unmatched: 8. In germline, CDR1 is SQVTM, CDR2 ANQGSEA. The CDR3 spans 14 residues. CDR3 sequence: CSVSLGTGAYGYTF. The CDR3 DNA follows: TGCAGCGTCAGTTTAGGGACAGGGGCCTATGGCTACACCTTC.

The CDR3 region is CASRGTSGGYEQFF. The CDR3 DNA reads as TGTGCCAGCCGCGGGACTAGCGGGGGATATGAGCAGTTCTTC. V is TRBV6-6 and J is TRBJ2-1; 14 nucleotides line up with TRBD2. The J segment lost 8 bases and the V segment lost 8 bases, leaving 5 bases of the junction unmatched. Germline lookup yields CDR1 MNHNY and CDR2 SVGAGI (reference sequence). This CDR3 comprises 14 residues.

J is TRBJ2-3 and V is TRBV5-6; D uncertain. V gave up 0 bases and J gave up 8 bases, with 7 bases separating them. Per germline, CDR1 SGHDT and CDR2 YYEEEE. The CDR3 loop spans 12 amino acids. The CDR3, as DNA: TGTGCCAGCAGCTTGGGGCAGATTACGCAGTATTTT. Residues: CASSLGQITQYF.

The gene calls are TRBV7-9 and TRBJ1-5, with D possibly being TRBD1 (6 bases). Germline CDR1 SEHNR, CDR2 FQNEAQ (reference sequence). The length of the CDR3 is 13 residues. Trimming stripped 2 bases from V and 7 bases from J, with 9 bases between. Written as DNA, the CDR3 is TGTGCCAGCAGCTTAAACAGGGACCAGCCCCAGCATTTT. Amino acids: CASSLNRDQPQHF.

The chain carries TRBV30 and TRBJ2-3; perhaps TRBD2 as D (6 bases). Germline CDR1 is GTSNPN and CDR2 is SVGIG (reference sequence). Trimming left V 2 bases short and J 2 bases short, with 11 bases between. The CDR3 spans 14 residues. CDR3 DNA: TGTGCCTGGAGTTCTGCGGGGTACACAGATACGCAGTATTTT. Its protein is CAWSSAGYTDTQYF.

V and J are TRBV19 and TRBJ2-7; the D is unclear. Per germline, CDR1 LNHDA and CDR2 SQIVND (reference sequence). Trimming shortened V by 5 bases and J by 7 bases, and 18 bases separated the two germline ends. The length of the CDR3 is 14 residues. Here the CDR3 DNA reads TGTGCCAGTAGTCTCCCCCTGAGGCCCGGGGAGCAGTACTTC. Its protein product is CASSLPLRPGEQYF.

This chain connects TRBV11-2 to TRBJ2-1; 11 nucleotides agree with TRBD2. The V gene's germline CDR1 is SGHAT and CDR2 FQNNGV. Trimming took 9 bases from V and 8 from J; bases not matched to a gene: 9. The CDR3 runs 14 residues. The CDR3 DNA sequence: TGTGCCAGTAGAATAGCGGGGGGGGTGGATGAGCAGTTCTTC. Protein: CASRIAGGVDEQFF.

This sequence joins TRBV2 and TRBJ2-1, with D perhaps matching TRBD2 (6 bases). The CDR3 has 13 amino acids. The V and J ends lost 7 bases and 4 bases respectively, with 11 bases between them. CDR1 SNHLY and CDR2 FYNNEI come from the germline V gene. The CDR3 DNA is TGTGCCAGCACGCGGGGCGAATACAATGAGCAGTTCTTC. Amino acid sequence: CASTRGEYNEQFF.

This chain uses TRBV7-6 with TRBJ1-1, with D unresolved. Trimming removed 2 bases at V and 6 bases at J, with 10 bases between. CDR3 length: 13 residues. Germline V CDR1 and CDR2: SGHVS, FNYEAQ. CDR3 sequence reads: CASSLNTGSEAFF. The CDR3 DNA sequence: TGTGCCAGCAGCTTAAATACGGGGTCTGAAGCTTTCTTT.

The chain employs TRBV7-3 and TRBJ2-2, with a tentative D call TRBD1 (6 bases). The CDR3 covers 15 residues. V lost 3 bases, J lost 1 base, and 9 bases lay in between. Looked up from germline, CDR1 is SGHTA and CDR2 is FQGTGA. The CDR3 here is CASSFGRGNTGELFF. The CDR3 DNA reads as TGTGCCAGCAGCTTCGGCAGGGGGAACACCGGGGAGCTGTTTTTT.

The chain recombines TRBV2 with TRBJ2-3; TRBD1 agrees at 10 bases. Losses at the gene ends were 6 bases for V and 6 bases for J; bases not matched to a gene: 6. The germline CDR1 and CDR2 sequences are SNHLY and FYNNEI. The CDR3 loop spans 14 amino acids. CDR3 in DNA: TGTGCCAGCAGGAGGGACAGGGGAGGGGATACGCAGTATTTT. Translated, it gives CASRRDRGGDTQYF.

The chain carries TRBV18 and TRBJ1-1; D is ambiguous. The germline V gene encodes CDR1 KGHSH and CDR2 LQKENI. V was shortened by 5 bases and J by 1 base, with 8 bases between the two germline ends. The CDR3 totals 13 residues. DNA of the CDR3: TGTGCCAGCTCAGACACTTGGAACACTGAAGCTTTCTTT. It specifies CASSDTWNTEAFF.

The rearrangement uses TRBV4-3 and TRBJ1-4, with 7 bases identical to TRBD1. The CDR3 length is 18 residues. J gave up 7 bases and V 0 bases, and 14 bases lay outside the gene matches. In germline, CDR1 is LGHNA, CDR2 YSLEER. The chain's CDR3 is CASSQDRLSWDRGEKLFF. The CDR3 DNA follows: TGCGCCAGCAGCCAAGACCGATTGAGCTGGGACAGAGGTGAAAAACTGTTTTTT.

This clone was counted once. The CDR3 loop reads CRGEGEGGYTF. In DNA, the CDR3 is TGCAGGGGAGAGGGGGAGGGTGGCTACACCTTC. The chain joins TRBV20-1 to TRBJ1-2, with D possibly being TRBD1 (6 bases). The CDR3 extends over 11 amino acids. Germline V gene data show CDR1 as DFQATT and CDR2 as SNEGSKA (reference sequence).

The chain is built from TRBV15 and TRBJ2-2, with TRBD1 matching 9 bases. The CDR3 covers 16 residues. The trim removed 8 bases at V and 6 bases at J, leaving 13 bases unmatched. The germline gives CDR1 LNHNV, CDR2 YYDKDF (reference sequence). Here the CDR3 reads CATDYRGRNVSGELFF. Written as DNA, the CDR3 is TGTGCCACCGACTACAGGGGGCGCAACGTCTCCGGGGAGCTGTTTTTT.

This chain connects TRBV6-2 or TRBV6-3 to TRBJ1-2; no definite D call. V lost 5 bases, J lost 3 bases, and 22 bases lay in between. Looked up from germline, CDR1 is MNHEY and CDR2 is SVGEGT. This CDR3 comprises 17 residues. The DNA of the CDR3 is TGTGCCAGCAGTCCACCTCCGAGGGCGTCCCCCGACTATGGCTACACCTTC. Its translation: CASSPPPRASPDYGYTF.

This clone has just a few counts. CDR3 residues: CASSQSGTGNTEAFF. The CDR3 DNA reads TGTGCCAGCAGCCAGTCCGGGACAGGGAACACTGAAGCTTTCTTT. The chain is built from TRBV4-2 and TRBJ1-1, with 8 bases matching TRBD1. This CDR3 has 15 residues. Germline V CDR1 and CDR2: LGHNA, YNFKEQ. V shed 3 bases, J shed 1 base, and the junction held 4 bases outside the gene matches.

The genes are TRBV27 and TRBJ1-4, with 9 bases that match TRBD1. The CDR3 has 15 residues. Germline assignment: CDR1 MNHEY and CDR2 SMNVEV (reference sequence). V gave up 2 bases and J gave up 7 bases; unmatched junction bases: 5. The CDR3 DNA follows: TGTGCCAGCAGTTTAAGACAGGGGGTAGTTGAAAAACTGTTTTTT. This encodes CASSLRQGVVEKLFF.

The chain recombines TRBV5-1 with TRBJ2-3; 7 bases are a match to TRBD1. The CDR3 is 13 residues long. The germline CDR1 and CDR2 sequences are SGHRS and YFSETQ. After removal of 2 bases from V and 5 bases from J, the junction contained 2 bases not matched to a gene. CDR3 protein: CASSLTGEDTQYF. Here the CDR3 DNA reads TGCGCCAGCAGCTTAACAGGGGAAGATACGCAGTATTTT.

V usage is TRBV7-2 and J usage is TRBJ2-7; 10 nucleotides line up with TRBD1. The CDR3 has 16 amino acids. V gave up 5 bases and J gave up 5 bases; unmatched junction bases: 12. In germline, CDR1 is SGHTA, CDR2 FQGNSA. CDR3 amino acids: CASSRPRQGAWDEQYF. The DNA of the CDR3 is TGTGCCAGCAGCCGGCCCAGACAGGGGGCATGGGACGAGCAGTACTTC. The whole variable domain, remainder taken from reference TRBV7-2 and TRBJ2-7, is GAGVSQSPSNKVTEKGKDVELRCDPISGHTALYWYRQSLGQGLEFLIYFQGNSAPDKSGLPSDRFSAERTGGSVSTLTIQRTQQEDSAVYLCASSRPRQGAWDEQYFGPGTRLTVT.

V usage is TRBV2 and J usage is TRBJ1-5; D gene ambiguous. The CDR3 covers 15 residues. Trimming removed 3 bases at V and 0 bases at J, with 9 bases between. Germline CDR1 is SNHLY and CDR2 is FYNNEI. The CDR3 DNA sequence: TGTGCCAGCAGTGATGGGCAACATAGCAATCAGCCCCAGCATTTT. It translates to CASSDGQHSNQPQHF.

The J gene is TRBJ2-3, the V gene TRBV6-2 or TRBV6-3; 7 nucleotides match TRBD2. The CDR3 totals 15 residues. Germline V gene data show CDR1 as MNHEY and CDR2 as SVGEGT. The V segment lost 6 bases and the J segment 0 bases; nucleotides outside the gene matches: 6. The CDR3 DNA follows: TGTGCCAGCAGCCAGAGCGGGGCTAGCACAGATACGCAGTATTTT. Its protein is CASSQSGASTDTQYF.

The rearrangement joins TRBV7-2 to TRBJ2-1; 9 positions match TRBD2. Trimming at V came to 2 bases and at J to 5 bases, leaving 4 bases not matched to a gene. The CDR3 runs to 15 residues. Germline-derived CDR1 and CDR2 are SGHTA and FQGNSA. As DNA, the CDR3 is TGTGCCAGCAGCTTAATGGGACTAGCTGACAATGAGCAGTTCTTC. Its translation: CASSLMGLADNEQFF.

The J gene is TRBJ1-3, the V gene TRBV30; D is unclear. This CDR3 is 12 amino acids long. Trimming pared 5 bases from V and 2 bases from J, leaving 7 bases between. Germline V CDR1 and CDR2: GTSNPN, SVGIG (reference sequence). The CDR3 nucleotides are TGTGCCTGGGGGTCCGCTGGAAACACCATATATTTT. Amino acid sequence: CAWGSAGNTIYF.

The J gene is TRBJ2-7, the V gene TRBV7-9, with D perhaps matching TRBD1 (6 bases). CDR1 and CDR2 (germline): SEHNR, FQNEAQ (reference sequence). This CDR3 region has 12 residues. The V end was cut by 6 bases, the J end by 2 bases, with 8 bases between. The CDR3 coding sequence is TGTGCCAGCAGTGCAGGGGCCTACGAGCAGTACTTC. Its translation: CASSAGAYEQYF.

The J gene is TRBJ2-1, the V gene TRBV2; D remains unclear. From germline, CDR1 is SNHLY and CDR2 FYNNEI. The CDR3 consists of 11 residues. Trimming shortened V by 5 bases and J by 8 bases, and 7 bases separated the two germline ends. The CDR3 DNA is TGTGCCAGCAGTCCTAACCATGAGCAGTTCTTC. Protein: CASSPNHEQFF.

The rearrangement uses TRBV5-1 and TRBJ1-2, with D perhaps TRBD1 (6 bases). Trimming removed 5 bases from V and 5 bases from J, with 13 bases in between. The CDR3 is 13 residues long. CDR1 SGHRS and CDR2 YFSETQ come from the germline V gene. CDR3 DNA: TGCGCCAGCAGTGATTCACAGGGATATGGCTACACCTTC. This encodes CASSDSQGYGYTF. The whole variable domain, filled in from reference TRBV5-1 and TRBJ1-2, reads KAGVTQTPRYLIKTRGQQVTLSCSPISGHRSVSWYQQTPGQGLQFLFEYFSETQRNKGNFPGRFSGRQFSNSRSEMNVSTLELGDSALYLCASSDSQGYGYTFGSGTRLTVV.

This clone was detected a few times. The chain has TRBV12-3 or TRBV12-4 and TRBJ1-1, with a tentative D call TRBD1 (6 bases). The CDR3 length is 12 residues. V was trimmed by 5 bases and J by 7 bases, leaving 11 bases between them. The CDR3 sequence: CASSLTGLEAFF. CDR3 DNA: TGTGCCAGCAGTCTGACAGGCCTTGAAGCTTTCTTT.